The present T cell receptor (beta chain) was sequenced within a study of T cell responses to AZD1222 COVID-19 vaccine. Notes on the study in general: Clonal diversity was possibly underestimated, and white British individuals and females predominated among donors.

V was cut by 10 bases and J by 7 bases, with 14 bases left in between. The CDR3 spans 13 residues. Germline V gives CDR1 ENHRY, CDR2 SYGVKD. This clone was seen just once. Its antigen is unknown. Only in-frame clones appear in the TCRdb table, and some are missing; sequencing was by immunoSEQ multiplex PCR. Among 95,000 to 150,000 clones listed, approximately 85% were seen once. The TCR sequence derives from an adult who received the AZD1222 COVID-19 vaccine. Sequenced material: peripheral blood, taken 28 days after the second AZD1222 dose. V usage is TRBV10-3 and J usage is TRBJ1-6; weak D call: TRBD1 (6 bases). CDR3 loop: CATRTELNSPLHF. CDR3 bases: TGTGCCACCCGGACAGAGCTAAATTCACCCCTCCACTTT.